This is a list of T cell receptor beta chains from one sample in a study of beta chain features in type 1 diabetes. The table came from immunoSEQ multiplex PCR; TCRdb's copy has only in-frame clones and leaves some out. The sample has 250,000 to 350,000 clones, around 15% seen once. The sequenced sample consisted of central memory CD4+ T cells from blood. The receptor source for this set is a man in his thirties or forties in good health. The CDR3 runs from the conserved cysteine through the conserved F or W. D genes are given only for firm matches. The size field is filled for only some rows; it gives once, few, many or a size class.

abundance | d_gene | j_gene | v_gene | CDR3aa | CDR3nt
- | - | TRBJ2-2 | TRBV7-2 | CASRRSGNTGELFF | TGTGCCAGCAGGCGCTCAGGGAACACCGGGGAGCTGTTTTTT
- | - | TRBJ2-1 | TRBV6-5 | CASSELSSYNEQFF | TGTGCCAGCAGTGAATTGAGCTCCTACAATGAGCAGTTCTTC
- | - | TRBJ1-5 | TRBV7-2 | CASSLGRPPQPQHF | TGTGCCAGCAGCTTAGGGCGGCCGCCTCAGCCCCAGCATTTT
- | - | TRBJ2-7 | TRBV6-5 | CASSYLSRGQAYEQYF | TGTGCCAGCAGTTACTTGTCACGGGGGCAGGCCTACGAGCAGTACTTC
few | - | TRBJ2-2 | TRBV20-1 | CSARHAGELFF | TGCAGTGCTAGACATGCCGGGGAGCTGTTTTTT
- | TRBD1 | TRBJ1-1 | TRBV4-2 | CASSQDWDRSSTEAFF | TGTGCCAGCAGCCAAGATTGGGACAGGTCATCTACTGAAGCTTTCTTT
- | - | TRBJ2-5 | TRBV7-9 | CASSRGGVRETQYF | TGTGCCAGCAGCCGTGGGGGAGTGAGAGAGACCCAGTACTTC
few | TRBD1 | TRBJ2-1 | TRBV11-3 | CASSSTGTGFDEQFF | TGTGCCAGCAGCTCCACCGGGACAGGGTTCGATGAGCAGTTCTTC
- | - | TRBJ2-3 | TRBV11-3 | CASGRTDTQYF | TGTGCCAGCGGGAGGACAGATACGCAGTATTTT
few | - | TRBJ2-2 | TRBV7-2 | CASSLVGRLNTGELFF | TGTGCCAGCAGCTTAGTGGGCAGGCTGAACACCGGGGAGCTGTTTTTT
few | TRBD1 | TRBJ1-1 | TRBV7-2 | CASSLDRVGTEAFF | TGTGCCAGCAGCTTGGACAGGGTCGGGACTGAAGCTTTCTTT
few | - | TRBJ2-5 | TRBV7-7 | CASSLNTETQYF | TGTGCCAGCAGCTTGAACACAGAGACCCAGTACTTC
- | - | TRBJ1-2 | TRBV5-4 | CASSLAPGLGGYTF | TGTGCCAGCAGCTTAGCCCCAGGTCTCGGAGGCTACACCTTC
few | TRBD2 | TRBJ2-2 | TRBV5-1 | CASSLALAGGTGELFF | TGCGCCAGCAGCTTGGCCCTAGCGGGGGGCACCGGGGAGCTGTTTTTT
- | - | TRBJ2-7 | TRBV20-1 | CSARGVYEQYF | TGCAGTGCTAGAGGCGTGTACGAGCAGTACTTC
- | - | TRBJ1-1 | TRBV2 | CASSGRSSTDTEAFF | TGTGCCAGCAGTGGTAGGAGTTCCACAGACACTGAAGCTTTCTTT
few | - | TRBJ2-4 | TRBV7-2 | CASSLPGVVKNIQYF | TGTGCCAGCAGCTTGCCAGGGGTAGTCAAAAACATTCAGTACTTC
few | - | TRBJ1-5 | TRBV6-1 | CASRDSTSNQPQHF | TGTGCCAGCCGCGACAGTACCAGCAATCAGCCCCAGCATTTT
- | - | TRBJ2-3 | TRBV11-2 | CASSFLSGHSTDTQYF | TGTGCCAGCAGCTTCCTTTCCGGACATAGCACAGATACGCAGTATTTT
- | - | TRBJ1-2 | TRBV14 | CASSQDRKVHTF | TGTGCCAGCAGCCAAGATAGGAAGGTTCACACCTTC
few | - | TRBJ2-2 | TRBV6-1 | CASSVIRGRNTGELFF | TGTGCCAGCAGTGTGATCCGGGGGAGGAACACCGGGGAGCTGTTTTTT
few | TRBD2 | TRBJ2-3 | TRBV5-1 | CASSLYSGGTDTQYF | TGCGCCAGCAGCCTTTATAGCGGGGGCACAGATACGCAGTATTTT
few | - | TRBJ1-2 | TRBV2 | CASSNRDYGYTF | TGTGCCAGCAGTAATAGGGACTATGGCTACACCTTC
few | - | TRBJ2-3 | TRBV18 | CASSLQTGSEDTQYF | TGTGCCAGCTCACTCCAGACAGGATCTGAAGATACGCAGTATTTT
few | - | TRBJ2-7 | TRBV18 | CASSPGDEQYF | TGTGCCAGCTCACCAGGGGACGAGCAGTACTTC
- | - | TRBJ2-3 | TRBV28 | CASSLGSVGLDTQYF | TGTGCCAGCAGTTTAGGATCCGTGGGTCTAGATACGCAGTATTTT
few | TRBD1 | TRBJ2-7 | TRBV7-2 | CASSSSGQGYYEQYF | TGTGCCAGCAGCAGCTCGGGACAGGGGTACTACGAGCAGTACTTC
- | TRBD1 | TRBJ1-2 | TRBV9 | CASSADRDRGYGYTF | TGTGCCAGCAGCGCAGACCGGGACAGGGGATATGGCTACACCTTC
few | - | TRBJ2-1 | TRBV27 | CASSLRSGDEQFF | TGTGCCAGCAGTTTAAGAAGTGGCGATGAGCAGTTCTTC
many | - | TRBJ2-5 | TRBV28 | CASSLQGLRETQYF | TGTGCCAGCAGTCTACAGGGCCTCCGAGAGACCCAGTACTTC
- | - | TRBJ2-5 | TRBV6-6 | CASTTGSGIQETQYF | TGTGCCAGCACCACGGGCTCAGGGATTCAAGAGACCCAGTACTTC
- | TRBD1 | TRBJ1-6 | TRBV19 | CASSKTGGSNSPLHF | TGTGCCAGTAGTAAGACAGGGGGTTCTAATTCACCCCTCCACTTT
- | - | TRBJ1-1 | TRBV7-9 | CASSLRARLSEAFF | TGTGCCAGCAGCTTAAGGGCTCGATTATCTGAAGCTTTCTTT
few | - | TRBJ1-6 | TRBV5-6 | CASSSYLGEDNSPLHF | TGTGCCAGCAGCTCCTACTTGGGGGAAGATAATTCACCCCTCCACTTT
- | TRBD2 | TRBJ2-5 | TRBV7-7 | CASSASGTQETQYF | TGTGCCAGCAGCGCTAGCGGAACCCAAGAGACCCAGTACTTC
few | - | TRBJ2-5 | TRBV2 | CASTLGLTVQETQYF | TGTGCCAGCACGCTGGGGTTGACCGTCCAAGAGACCCAGTACTTC
few | TRBD2 | TRBJ2-5 | TRBV5-4 | CASSFGASGGLETQYF | TGTGCCAGCAGCTTTGGGGCTAGCGGGGGGCTAGAGACCCAGTACTTC
few | - | TRBJ2-3 | TRBV6-5 | CASSLTGYSTDTQYF | TGTGCCAGCAGTTTAACGGGGTATAGCACAGATACGCAGTATTTT
few | - | TRBJ2-2 | TRBV11-3 | CASSLSGQEVTGELFF | TGTGCCAGCAGCTTGTCGGGACAAGAAGTCACCGGGGAGCTGTTTTTT
few | TRBD2 | TRBJ2-3 | TRBV12-5 | CASGLGHRGLAGPDTQYF | TGTGCTAGTGGTTTGGGCCACCGGGGACTAGCGGGACCAGATACGCAGTATTTT
few | - | TRBJ1-6 | TRBV7-8 | CASSPTPNSPLHF | TGTGCCAGCAGCCCGACGCCCAATTCACCCCTCCACTTT
- | TRBD2 | TRBJ2-5 | TRBV7-2 | CASSKLAGGQETQYF | TGTGCCAGCAGCAAACTAGCGGGGGGGCAAGAGACCCAGTACTTC
few | - | TRBJ2-7 | TRBV2 | CASSERTEQYF | TGTGCCAGCAGTGAAAGGACGGAGCAGTACTTC
- | - | TRBJ2-2 | TRBV7-9 | CASSYKWAENTGELFF | TGTGCCAGCAGTTATAAGTGGGCAGAGAACACCGGGGAGCTGTTTTTT
- | - | TRBJ2-7 | TRBV28 | CASQPRDNSYEQYF | TGTGCCAGTCAACCCCGGGACAACTCCTACGAGCAGTACTTC